The clone carrying this TCR beta chain was detected only a few times. These data originate in a study of T-cell memory formation after mild COVID-19. Germline V gene lookup returns CDR1 KGHSH and CDR2 LQKENI. The length of the CDR3 is 17 residues. V gave up 2 bases and J gave up 1 base; unmatched junction bases: 6. TCRdb redid the calling of the 5' RACE reads with MiXCR, one entry per CDR3 protein. This sample yields fewer than 300,000 distinct CDR3 sequences, of which roughly a sixth are seen a single time; roughly a fifth belongs to the top ten. The origin of this receptor is a man aged 18-30 years who had mild COVID-19 (a few samples of this study predate the infection). Cell type and time point are not known. V is TRBV18 and J is TRBJ2-5; 11 positions match TRBD1. What was sequenced was PBMCs or a T cell subset sorted from them (not recorded which). The CDR3 loop reads CASSPSPGQGVQETQYF. The CDR3 nucleotides are TGTGCCAGCTCACCATCACCGGGACAGGGGGTCCAAGAGACCCAGTACTTC.